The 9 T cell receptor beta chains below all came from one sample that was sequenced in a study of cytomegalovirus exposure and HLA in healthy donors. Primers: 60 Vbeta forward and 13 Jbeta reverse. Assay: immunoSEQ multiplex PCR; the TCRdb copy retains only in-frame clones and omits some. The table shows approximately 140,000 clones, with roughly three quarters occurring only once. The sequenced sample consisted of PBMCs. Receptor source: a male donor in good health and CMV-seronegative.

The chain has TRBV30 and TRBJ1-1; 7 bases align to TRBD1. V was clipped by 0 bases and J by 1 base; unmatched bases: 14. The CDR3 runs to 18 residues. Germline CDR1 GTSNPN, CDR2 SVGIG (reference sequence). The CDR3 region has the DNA TGTGCCTGGAGTGTATCCCGGGACAGTGGTCGCGCGAACACTGAAGCTTTCTTT. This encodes CAWSVSRDSGRANTEAFF.

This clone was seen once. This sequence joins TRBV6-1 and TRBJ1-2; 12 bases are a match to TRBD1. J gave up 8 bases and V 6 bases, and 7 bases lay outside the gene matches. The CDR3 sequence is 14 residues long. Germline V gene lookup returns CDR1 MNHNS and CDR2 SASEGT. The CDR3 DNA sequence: TGTGCCAGCAGGGGGACAGGGGGCGTGGGAGGCTACACCTTC. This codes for CASRGTGGVGGYTF.

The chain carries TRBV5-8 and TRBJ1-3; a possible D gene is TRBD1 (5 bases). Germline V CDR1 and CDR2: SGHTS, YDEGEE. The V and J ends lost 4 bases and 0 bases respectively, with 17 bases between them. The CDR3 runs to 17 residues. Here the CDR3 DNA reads TGTGCCAGCAGCCAAGACCGGGACTGGGCCTCTGGAAACACCATATATTTT. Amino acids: CASSQDRDWASGNTIYF.

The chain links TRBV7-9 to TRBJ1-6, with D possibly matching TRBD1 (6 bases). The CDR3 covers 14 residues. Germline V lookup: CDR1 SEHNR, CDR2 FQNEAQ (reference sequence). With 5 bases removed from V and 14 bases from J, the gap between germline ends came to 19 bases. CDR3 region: CASSLSGTLGALHF. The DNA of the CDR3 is TGTGCCAGCAGCCTTAGTGGGACATTAGGGGCCCTCCACTTT.

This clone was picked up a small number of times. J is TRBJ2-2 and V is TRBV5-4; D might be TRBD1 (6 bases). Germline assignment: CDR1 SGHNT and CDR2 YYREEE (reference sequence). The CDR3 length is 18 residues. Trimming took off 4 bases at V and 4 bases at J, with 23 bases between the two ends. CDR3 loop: CASSPRQRGSPGTGELFF. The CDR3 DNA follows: TGTGCCAGCAGCCCACGACAGAGGGGGTCCCCGGGCACCGGGGAGCTGTTTTTT.

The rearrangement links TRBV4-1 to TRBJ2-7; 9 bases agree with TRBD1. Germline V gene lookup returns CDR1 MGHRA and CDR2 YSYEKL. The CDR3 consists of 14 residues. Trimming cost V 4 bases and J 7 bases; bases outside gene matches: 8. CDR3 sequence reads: CASSPDRGADEQYF. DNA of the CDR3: TGCGCCAGCAGCCCCGACAGGGGGGCCGATGAGCAGTACTTC.

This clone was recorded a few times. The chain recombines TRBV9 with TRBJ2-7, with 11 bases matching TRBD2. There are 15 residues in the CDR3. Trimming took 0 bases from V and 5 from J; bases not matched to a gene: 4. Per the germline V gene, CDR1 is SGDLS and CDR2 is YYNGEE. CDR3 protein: CASSVGGGLADEQYF. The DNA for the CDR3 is TGTGCCAGCAGCGTAGGTGGGGGACTAGCGGACGAGCAGTACTTC.

CDR3 sequence: CASSVDGGGWKAFF. The DNA for the CDR3 is TGTGCCAGCAGCGTGGACGGCGGGGGCTGGAAAGCTTTCTTT. The chain uses TRBV7-9 and TRBJ1-1, with a possible D match to TRBD1 (6 bases). V was pared by 5 bases and J by 9 bases, with 19 bases between. CDR1 SEHNR and CDR2 FQNEAQ come from the germline V gene (reference sequence). This CDR3 spans 14 amino acids.

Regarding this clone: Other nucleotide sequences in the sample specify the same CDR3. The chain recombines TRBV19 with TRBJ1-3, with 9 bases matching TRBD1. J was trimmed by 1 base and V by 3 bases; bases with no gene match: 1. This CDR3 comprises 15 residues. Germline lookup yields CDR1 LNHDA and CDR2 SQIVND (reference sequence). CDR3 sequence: CASSIDRGSGNTIYF. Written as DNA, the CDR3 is TGTGCCAGTAGTATCGACAGGGGGTCTGGAAACACCATATATTTT.